This T cell receptor (beta chain) came from a study of T-cell memory formation after mild COVID-19. This clonotype was counted only a few times. The antigen is not known. The study's findings and limits: Pre-infection memory showed some responding clones, and this suggested that cross-reactive memory joined. Later expanders leaned CD4+, whereas day 15 to 85 contracting clones were balanced CD4/CD8.

This CDR3 is built from 15 residues. With V trimmed by 5 bases and J by 5 bases, 7 bases remained unmatched. Looked up from germline, CDR1 is SEHNR and CDR2 is FQNEAQ (reference sequence). MiXCR, applied by TCRdb to the 5' RACE reads, yields one record per CDR3 protein. The sample has some 210,000 distinct CDR3 sequences; 15% to 20% are singletons. The sequence was collected from an adult woman who had mild COVID-19 (a few samples of this study predate the infection). Cell type and time point are not known. The chain couples TRBV7-9 to TRBJ2-3, with 10 bases identical to TRBD2. Specimen: PBMCs or a T cell subset sorted from them (not recorded which). The CDR3 loop is CASSQTSGTRDTQYF. The CDR3, as DNA: TGTGCCAGCAGCCAAACTAGCGGGACTCGAGATACGCAGTATTTT.